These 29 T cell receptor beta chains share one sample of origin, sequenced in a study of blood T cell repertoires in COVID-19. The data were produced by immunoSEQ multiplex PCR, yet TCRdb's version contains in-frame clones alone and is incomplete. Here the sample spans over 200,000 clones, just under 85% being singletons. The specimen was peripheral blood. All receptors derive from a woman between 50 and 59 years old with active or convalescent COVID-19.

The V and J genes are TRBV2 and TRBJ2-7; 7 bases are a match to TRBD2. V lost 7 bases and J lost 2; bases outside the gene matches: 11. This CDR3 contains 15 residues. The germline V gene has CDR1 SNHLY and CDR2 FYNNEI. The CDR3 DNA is TGTGCCAGCAAACGAGAGAGTAGCGGGCCCTACGAGCAGTACTTC. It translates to CASKRESSGPYEQYF.

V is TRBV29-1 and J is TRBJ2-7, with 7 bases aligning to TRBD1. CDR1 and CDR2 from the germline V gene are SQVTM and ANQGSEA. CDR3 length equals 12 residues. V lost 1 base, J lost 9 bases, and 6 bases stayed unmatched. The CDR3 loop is CSVEVQGMTQYV. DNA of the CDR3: TGCAGCGTTGAAGTACAGGGGATGACGCAGTACGTC.

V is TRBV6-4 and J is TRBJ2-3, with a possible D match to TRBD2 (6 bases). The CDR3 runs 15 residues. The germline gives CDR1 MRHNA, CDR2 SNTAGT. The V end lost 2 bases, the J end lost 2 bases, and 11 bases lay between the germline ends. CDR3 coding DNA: TGTGCCAGCAGTGACGGCGGGGCCCCCACAGATACGCAGTATTTT. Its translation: CASSDGGAPTDTQYF.

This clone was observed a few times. CDR3 sequence reads: CASSLTRYSNQPQHF. In DNA, the CDR3 is TGTGCCAGCAGTTTAACGCGTTATAGCAATCAGCCCCAGCATTTT. The gene calls are TRBV27 and TRBJ1-5; no clear D gene. Germline values: CDR1 MNHEY, CDR2 SMNVEV (reference sequence). V gave up 2 bases and J gave up 0 bases, with 8 bases separating them. The CDR3 covers 15 residues.

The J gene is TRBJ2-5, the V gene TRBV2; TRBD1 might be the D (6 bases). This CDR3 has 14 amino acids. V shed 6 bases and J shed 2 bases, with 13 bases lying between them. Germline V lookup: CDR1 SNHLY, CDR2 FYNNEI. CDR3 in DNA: TGTGCCAGCAGACCCGGGACACAACAAGAGACCCAGTACTTC. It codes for CASRPGTQQETQYF.

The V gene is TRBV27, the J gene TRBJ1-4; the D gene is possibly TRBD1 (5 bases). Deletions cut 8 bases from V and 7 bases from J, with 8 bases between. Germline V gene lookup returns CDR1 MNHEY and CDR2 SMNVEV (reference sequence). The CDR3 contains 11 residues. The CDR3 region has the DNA TGTGCCAGCTCGGGGGGTGAAAAACTGTTTTTT. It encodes CASSGGEKLFF.

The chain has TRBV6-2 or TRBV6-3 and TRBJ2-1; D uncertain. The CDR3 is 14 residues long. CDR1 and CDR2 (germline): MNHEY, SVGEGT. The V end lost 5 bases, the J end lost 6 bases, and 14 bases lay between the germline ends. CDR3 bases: TGTGCCAGCAGTCGCCCGCCCGTAGCCAATGAGCAGTTCTTC. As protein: CASSRPPVANEQFF.

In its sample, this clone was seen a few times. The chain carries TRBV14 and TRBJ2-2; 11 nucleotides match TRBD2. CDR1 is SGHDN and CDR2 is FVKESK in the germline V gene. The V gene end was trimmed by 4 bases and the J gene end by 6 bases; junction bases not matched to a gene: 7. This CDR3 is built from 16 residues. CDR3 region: CASSLRLAGGSGELFF. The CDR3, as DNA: TGTGCCAGCAGCCTTCGCCTAGCGGGGGGATCCGGGGAGCTGTTTTTT.

The DNA of the CDR3 is TGTGCCAGCAGCCTCCTCACCGGGTACGGAGGGAATGAGCAGTTCTTC. Translated, it gives CASSLLTGYGGNEQFF. The rearrangement joins TRBV3-1 (or the pseudogene TRBV3-2) to TRBJ2-1; a weak D match, TRBD2 (6 bases). V lost 4 bases and J 7 bases, leaving 20 bases between the germline ends. Germline V CDR1 and CDR2: LGHDT, YNNKEL (reference sequence). The CDR3 covers 16 residues.

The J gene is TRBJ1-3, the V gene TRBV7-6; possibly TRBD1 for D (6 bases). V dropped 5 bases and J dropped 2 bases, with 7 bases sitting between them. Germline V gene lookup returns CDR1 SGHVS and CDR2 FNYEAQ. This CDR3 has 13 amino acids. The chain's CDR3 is CASSGDTGNTIYF. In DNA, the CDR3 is TGTGCCAGCAGCGGGGACACTGGAAACACCATATATTTT.

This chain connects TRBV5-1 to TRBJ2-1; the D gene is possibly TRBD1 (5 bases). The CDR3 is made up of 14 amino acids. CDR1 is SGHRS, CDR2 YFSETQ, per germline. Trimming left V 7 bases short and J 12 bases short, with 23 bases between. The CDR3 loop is CASSPPSRVVVQFF. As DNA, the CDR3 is TGCGCCAGCTCTCCCCCTTCCAGGGTAGTTGTGCAGTTCTTC.

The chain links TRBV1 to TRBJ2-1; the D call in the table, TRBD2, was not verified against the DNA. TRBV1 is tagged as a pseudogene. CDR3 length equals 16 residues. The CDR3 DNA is TGCACCAGCAGCCAAGAATGGCGGGAGAGGTGCAATGAGCAGTTCTTC. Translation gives CTSSQEWRERCNEQFF.

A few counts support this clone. CDR3 region: CASSLYRGLGNQPQHF. The CDR3 nucleotides are TGTGCCAGTAGTCTCTACAGGGGGCTTGGCAATCAGCCCCAGCATTTT. The chain links TRBV19 to TRBJ1-5, with 9 positions matching TRBD1. The CDR3 is 16 residues long. V trimming: 5 bases; J trimming: 2 bases; junction bases outside the gene matches: 7. From germline, CDR1 is LNHDA and CDR2 SQIVND (reference sequence).

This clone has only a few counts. Here the CDR3 DNA reads TGCGCCAGCAGTGAGTCGACAGGGTCCTACGGCTACACCTTC. Encoded protein: CASSESTGSYGYTF. The chain carries TRBV10-1 and TRBJ1-2, with 7 bases lining up with TRBD1. V dropped 0 bases and J dropped 8; count of bases not matched to a gene: 6. Germline CDR1 WNHNN, CDR2 SYGVQD (reference sequence). The CDR3 has 14 residues.

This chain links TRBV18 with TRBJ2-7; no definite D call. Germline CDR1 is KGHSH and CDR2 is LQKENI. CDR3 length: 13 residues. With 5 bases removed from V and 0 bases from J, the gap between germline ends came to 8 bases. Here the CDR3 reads CASSADNSYEQYF. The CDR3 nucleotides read TGTGCCAGCTCAGCCGACAACTCCTACGAGCAGTACTTC.

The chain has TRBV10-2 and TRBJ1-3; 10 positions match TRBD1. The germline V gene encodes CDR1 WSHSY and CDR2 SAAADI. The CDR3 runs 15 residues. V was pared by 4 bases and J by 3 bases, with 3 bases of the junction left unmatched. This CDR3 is CASSVGTGVGNTIYF. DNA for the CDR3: TGCGCCAGCAGTGTCGGGACAGGGGTTGGAAACACCATATATTTT.

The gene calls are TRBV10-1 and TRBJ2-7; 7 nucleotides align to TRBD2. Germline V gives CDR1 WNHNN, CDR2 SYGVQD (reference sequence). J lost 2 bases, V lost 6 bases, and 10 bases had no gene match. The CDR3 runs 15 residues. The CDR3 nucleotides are TGCGCCAGCAGCGCCGGGGGGTCAACTCCCTACGAGCAGTACTTC. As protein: CASSAGGSTPYEQYF.

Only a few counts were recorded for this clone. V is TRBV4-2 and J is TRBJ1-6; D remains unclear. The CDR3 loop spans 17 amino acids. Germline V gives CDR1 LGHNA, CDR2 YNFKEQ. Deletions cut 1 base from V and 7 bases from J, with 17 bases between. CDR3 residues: CASSQGKRAEGNSPLHF. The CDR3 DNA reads TGTGCCAGCAGCCAAGGAAAGAGGGCAGAAGGGAATTCACCCCTCCACTTT.

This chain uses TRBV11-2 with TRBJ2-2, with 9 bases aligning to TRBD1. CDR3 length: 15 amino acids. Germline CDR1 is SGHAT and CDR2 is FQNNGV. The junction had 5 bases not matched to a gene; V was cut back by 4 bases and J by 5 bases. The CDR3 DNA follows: TGTGCCAGCAGCTCACCCGGGACAGGGACCGGGGAGCTGTTTTTT. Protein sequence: CASSSPGTGTGELFF.

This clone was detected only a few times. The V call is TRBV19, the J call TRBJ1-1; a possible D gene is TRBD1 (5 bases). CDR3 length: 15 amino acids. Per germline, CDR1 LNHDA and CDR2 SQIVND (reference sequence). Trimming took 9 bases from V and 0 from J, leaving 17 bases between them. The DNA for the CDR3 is TGTGCCAGCCATGTAGGGGAATTAATGAACACTGAAGCTTTCTTT. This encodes CASHVGELMNTEAFF. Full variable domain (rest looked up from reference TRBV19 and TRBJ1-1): DGGITQSPKYLFRKEGQNVTLSCEQNLNHDAMYWYRQDPGQGLRLIYYSQIVNDFQKGDIAEGYSVSREKKESFPLTVTSAQKNPTAFYLCASHVGELMNTEAFFGQGTRLTVV.

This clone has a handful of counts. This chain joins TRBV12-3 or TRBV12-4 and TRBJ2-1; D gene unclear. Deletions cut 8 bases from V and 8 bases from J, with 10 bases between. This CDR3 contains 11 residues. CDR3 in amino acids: CASSLVDEQFF. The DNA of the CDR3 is TGTGCCAGCTCATTAGTGGATGAGCAGTTCTTC.

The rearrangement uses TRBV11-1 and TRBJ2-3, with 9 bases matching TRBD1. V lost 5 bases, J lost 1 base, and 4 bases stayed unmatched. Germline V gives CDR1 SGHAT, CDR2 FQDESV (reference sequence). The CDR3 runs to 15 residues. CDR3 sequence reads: CASSPWTGGTDTQYF. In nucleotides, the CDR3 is TGTGCCAGCAGCCCATGGACAGGGGGCACAGATACGCAGTATTTT.

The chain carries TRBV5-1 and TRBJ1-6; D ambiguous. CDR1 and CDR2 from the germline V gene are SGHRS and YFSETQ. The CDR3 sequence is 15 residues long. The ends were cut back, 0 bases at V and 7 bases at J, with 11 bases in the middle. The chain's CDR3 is CASSLDLGYNSPLHF. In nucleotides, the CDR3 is TGCGCCAGCAGCTTGGATCTGGGCTACAATTCACCCCTCCACTTT.

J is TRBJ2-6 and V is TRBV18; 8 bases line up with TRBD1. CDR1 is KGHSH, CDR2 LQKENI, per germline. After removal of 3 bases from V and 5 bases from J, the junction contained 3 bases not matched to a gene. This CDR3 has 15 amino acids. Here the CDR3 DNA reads TGTGCCAGCTCACCGGACAGGGCCAGGGCCAACGTCCTGACTTTC. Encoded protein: CASSPDRARANVLTF.

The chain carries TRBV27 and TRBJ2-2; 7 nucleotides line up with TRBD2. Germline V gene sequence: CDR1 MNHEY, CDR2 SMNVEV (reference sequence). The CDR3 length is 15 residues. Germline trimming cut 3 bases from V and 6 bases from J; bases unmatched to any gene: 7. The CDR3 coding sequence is TGTGCCAGCAGTTTGGGGGGAGGGTGGCCCGGGGAGCTGTTTTTT. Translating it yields CASSLGGGWPGELFF.

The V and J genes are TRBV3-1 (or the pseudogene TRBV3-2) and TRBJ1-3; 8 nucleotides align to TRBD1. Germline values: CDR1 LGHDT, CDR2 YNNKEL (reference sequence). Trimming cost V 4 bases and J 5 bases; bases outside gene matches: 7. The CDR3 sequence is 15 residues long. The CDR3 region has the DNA TGTGCCAGCAGCCGGGACGGACAGGGACGAAACACCATATATTTT. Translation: CASSRDGQGRNTIYF.

CDR3: CASSKRGTLTGELFF. CDR3 nucleotides: TGTGCCAGCAGCAAGCGTGGGACACTCACCGGGGAGCTGTTTTTT. The chain is built from TRBV28 and TRBJ2-2, with D perhaps TRBD1 (6 bases). Deletions cut 6 bases from V and 4 bases from J, with 15 bases between. Germline V gene lookup returns CDR1 MDHEN and CDR2 SYDVKM. The CDR3 totals 15 residues.

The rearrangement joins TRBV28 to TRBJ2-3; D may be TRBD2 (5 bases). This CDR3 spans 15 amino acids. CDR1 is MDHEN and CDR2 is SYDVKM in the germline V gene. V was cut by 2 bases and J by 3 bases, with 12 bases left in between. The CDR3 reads CASSLLSAGTDTQYF. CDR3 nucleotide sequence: TGTGCCAGCAGTTTACTCTCTGCGGGTACAGATACGCAGTATTTT.

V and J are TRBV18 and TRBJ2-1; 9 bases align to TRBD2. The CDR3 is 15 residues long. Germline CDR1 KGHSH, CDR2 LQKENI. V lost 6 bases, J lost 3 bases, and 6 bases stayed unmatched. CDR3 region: CASSRLAGIYNEQFF. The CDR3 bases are TGTGCCAGCTCGCGTCTAGCGGGGATCTACAATGAGCAGTTCTTC.